This T cell receptor (beta chain) was sequenced for a study of response to subunit inactivated influenza vaccine. Study-wide points: Few additional T cells are recruited per seasonal influenza vaccination, authors suggested.

There are 15 residues in the CDR3. From germline, CDR1 is SGHTA and CDR2 FQGNSA. J gave up 3 bases and V 3 bases, and 7 bases lay outside the gene matches. TCRdb reprocessed the RT-PCR reads with MiXCR, giving one entry per CDR3 protein. The data show about 800,000 distinct CDR3 sequences, 21% seen once. About this clonotype: Its target is not known.

This rearrangement joins TRBV7-2 to TRBJ1-2, with TRBD1 identical over 7 bases. The specimen comprised PBMCs from blood, sampled around 5 days after vaccination. The sequence was collected from a man aged 50-59 years who received an inactivated influenza vaccine. The CDR3 DNA is TGTGCCAGCAGCTTCCGCCAAGGGGGCCACTATGGCTACACCTTC. Residues: CASSFRQGGHYGYTF.